This TCR beta chain emerged from a study of regulatory T cells in long-lasting Graves disease. General study results and limits: It was in persistent disease that TRBV28, TRBJ1-2 and TRBJ2-5 were favored.

Specified time point: newly diagnosed GD, antithyroid drugs for less than 3 months. RNA isolated from PBMCs was used to make the TCR library. The patients were drawn from one endocrinology department in Xi'an, China. A few counts support this clonotype. No antigen is known for it. The TCR beta library used iRepertoire HTBI primers with Arm-PCR amplification of CDR3. TCRdb used MiXCR to reprocess the multiplex PCR reads, holding one entry per CDR3 protein. The sample yields 410,000 or so distinct CDR3 sequences, approximately 15% seen once. The germline V gene encodes CDR1 DFQATT and CDR2 SNEGSKA (reference sequence). CDR3 length: 14 amino acids. With 6 bases removed from V and 2 bases from J, the gap between germline ends came to 17 bases. This sample also appeared in a second study, on T cells in Graves' hyperthyroidism and ophthalmopathy. Turning to that study: The primer set for the first-round RT-PCR of the TCR CDR3 was HTBI.

This specimen was peripheral blood mononuclear cells (PBMCs), taken at new diagnosis, from a patient treated with antithyroid drugs. The sequence was collected from a woman younger than 45 with Graves disease. V and J are TRBV20-1 and TRBJ2-7; the D call may be TRBD1 or TRBD2 (5 bases each). CDR3 amino acids: CSASGLGTTYEQYF. The CDR3 DNA reads TGCAGTGCCTCAGGACTGGGGACCACCTACGAGCAGTACTTC.